One sample yielded the 20 T cell receptor beta chains listed below, sequenced in a study of cytomegalovirus exposure and HLA in healthy donors. PCR was performed using 60 Vbeta and 13 Jbeta primers. Some clones are missing from TCRdb's copy, which holds only in-frame ones; the method was immunoSEQ multiplex PCR. The sample lists about 160,000 clones, approximately 79% occurring once. Sequencing was performed on PBMCs. The receptors derive from a man aged 40-49 years in good health and CMV-seropositive.

In its sample, this clone was seen once. The chain joins TRBV2 to TRBJ2-1; 8 bases line up with TRBD2. V shed 6 bases, J shed 0 bases, and the junction held 10 bases outside the gene matches. This CDR3 is 17 amino acids long. Germline lookup yields CDR1 SNHLY and CDR2 FYNNEI. CDR3 amino acids: CASRGLRGTSSYNEQFF. The CDR3 nucleotides are TGTGCCAGCAGAGGGTTGCGGGGGACTAGCTCCTACAATGAGCAGTTCTTC.

This clone was picked up many times. The gene calls are TRBV4-3 and TRBJ1-1; no firm D call. The CDR3 is 15 residues long. Per germline, CDR1 LGHNA and CDR2 YSLEER. The V end lost 0 bases, the J end lost 3 bases, and 11 bases lay between the germline ends. This CDR3 reads CASSQDDIQYTEAFF. CDR3 DNA: TGCGCCAGCAGCCAAGATGACATACAATACACTGAAGCTTTCTTT.

This sequence joins TRBV27 and TRBJ2-7; TRBD1 might be the D (6 bases). Trimming took off 6 bases at V and 0 bases at J, with 15 bases between the two ends. The germline V gene encodes CDR1 MNHEY and CDR2 SMNVEV (reference sequence). The CDR3 spans 15 residues. CDR3 nucleotide sequence: TGTGCCAGCAGGGTAGACCGGGACACCTCCTACGAGCAGTACTTC. This codes for CASRVDRDTSYEQYF.

J is TRBJ1-1 and V is TRBV6-6, with D hard to call. Trimming took off 4 bases at V and 6 bases at J, with 9 bases between the two ends. Germline V gene lookup returns CDR1 MNHNY and CDR2 SVGAGI (reference sequence). The CDR3 is made up of 12 amino acids. This CDR3 reads CASSSQSAEAFF. The DNA for the CDR3 is TGTGCCAGCAGTTCGCAGAGCGCTGAAGCTTTCTTT.

This chain uses TRBV5-6 with TRBJ1-2; D not certain. CDR3 length equals 14 residues. Germline CDR1 is SGHDT and CDR2 is YYEEEE. Trimming removed 0 bases from V and 0 bases from J, with 6 bases in between. CDR3 DNA: TGTGCCAGCAGCTTGGTCCCAGCTAACTATGGCTACACCTTC. The encoded protein is CASSLVPANYGYTF.

The rearrangement uses TRBV7-2 and TRBJ2-7; D remains unclear. The CDR3 has 11 residues. Between the trimmed V and J ends, which lost 5 bases and 4 bases, there was a span of 6 bases. Germline CDR1 reads SGHTA; CDR2 reads FQGNSA. The CDR3 here is CASSGDYEQYF. Written as DNA, the CDR3 is TGTGCCAGCAGCGGAGATTACGAGCAGTACTTC.

This chain uses TRBV7-9 with TRBJ2-7, with D maybe TRBD1 (5 bases). Germline V gene data show CDR1 as SEHNR and CDR2 as FQNEAQ (reference sequence). V lost 4 bases and J 6 bases, leaving 16 bases between the germline ends. The length of the CDR3 is 14 residues. CDR3 in DNA: TGTGCCAGCAGCTCTCTTAGGGGAAAGGGCGAGCAGTACTTC. Translating it yields CASSSLRGKGEQYF.

The V call is TRBV21-1, the J call TRBJ2-7; the table's D call, TRBD1, has no DNA check behind it. TRBV21-1 is labeled a pseudogene. The CDR3 extends over 13 amino acids. The CDR3 sequence is CASTPPQAREQYF. As DNA, the CDR3 is TGTGCCAGCACTCCCCCCCAGGCCCGCGAGCAGTACTTC.

The V call is TRBV5-1, the J call TRBJ2-7, with D tentatively TRBD2 (6 bases). There are 11 residues in the CDR3. Deletions cut 4 bases from V and 9 bases from J, with 11 bases between. Per germline, CDR1 SGHRS and CDR2 YFSETQ. CDR3 in amino acids: CASSQGGVQYF. CDR3 DNA sequence: TGCGCCAGCAGCCAGGGAGGCGTGCAGTACTTC.

CDR3 in DNA: TGTGCCAGCAGCCGGGCGCTAGCGGGTGGGCATGAGCAGTTCTTC. Protein: CASSRALAGGHEQFF. This chain connects TRBV4-2 to TRBJ2-1; 8 positions agree with TRBD2. The CDR3 runs to 15 residues. The ends lost 4 bases at V and 8 bases at J; junction bases unmatched: 10. The germline gives CDR1 LGHNA, CDR2 YNFKEQ.

This rearrangement joins TRBV7-3 to TRBJ2-7, with 8 nucleotides matching TRBD1. The J segment lost 4 bases and the V segment lost 5 bases, leaving 10 bases of the junction unmatched. The CDR3 contains 15 residues. Germline V gene data show CDR1 as SGHTA and CDR2 as FQGTGA. CDR3 sequence: CASSAYRGLNYEQYF. The CDR3 nucleotides read TGTGCCAGCAGCGCCTACAGGGGGTTAAATTACGAGCAGTACTTC.

The V gene is TRBV19, the J gene TRBJ2-5, with 8 bases that match TRBD2. The CDR3 loop spans 14 amino acids. Losses at the gene ends were 3 bases for V and 6 bases for J; bases not matched to a gene: 6. Looked up from germline, CDR1 is LNHDA and CDR2 is SQIVND (reference sequence). The CDR3 reads CASSIGSGGKTQYF. CDR3 nucleotides: TGTGCCAGTAGTATTGGGAGCGGGGGAAAGACCCAGTACTTC.

The rearrangement uses TRBV5-1 and TRBJ1-1; D is perhaps TRBD1 (5 bases). In germline, CDR1 is SGHRS, CDR2 YFSETQ. V dropped 2 bases and J dropped 4 bases, with 12 bases sitting between them. The CDR3 length is 14 residues. This CDR3 is CASSFQGLGTEAFF. The CDR3 region has the DNA TGCGCCAGCAGCTTCCAGGGTTTAGGCACTGAAGCTTTCTTT.

This clone appeared a few times. This chain uses TRBV4-2 with TRBJ1-4, with 10 positions matching TRBD1. The CDR3 contains 15 residues. Losses at the gene ends were 4 bases for V and 6 bases for J; bases not matched to a gene: 5. Looked up from germline, CDR1 is LGHNA and CDR2 is YNFKEQ. The CDR3 DNA sequence: TGTGCCAGCAGCCGGGGGACAGGGGATGATGAAAAACTGTTTTTT. This gives the protein CASSRGTGDDEKLFF.

The chain couples TRBV4-1 to TRBJ2-7; TRBD2 is a possible D gene (5 bases). With 3 bases removed from V and 5 bases from J, the gap between germline ends came to 23 bases. The CDR3 contains 17 residues. Germline CDR1 reads MGHRA; CDR2 reads YSYEKL. CDR3 sequence (DNA): TGCGCCAGCAGCCAGCGCACTCCGGGAACCCAGCGACACGAGCAGTACTTC. This translates into CASSQRTPGTQRHEQYF.

This chain links TRBV5-1 with TRBJ2-3; 8 positions agree with TRBD1. In germline, CDR1 is SGHRS, CDR2 YFSETQ. V gave up 4 bases and J gave up 1 base; unmatched junction bases: 8. The CDR3 spans 16 residues. The CDR3 protein is CASSHRTGSGTDTQYF. The CDR3 DNA is TGCGCCAGCAGCCACCGGACAGGGTCGGGCACAGATACGCAGTATTTT.

Written as DNA, the CDR3 is TGTGCCAGCAGTGCAACTAGCGGGGGGCCAAGGGACAATGAGCAGTTCTTC. Encoded protein: CASSATSGGPRDNEQFF. This chain joins TRBV6-1 and TRBJ2-1, with TRBD2 identical over 12 bases. J was trimmed by 5 bases and V by 4 bases; bases with no gene match: 9. There are 17 residues in the CDR3. Germline assignment: CDR1 MNHNS and CDR2 SASEGT.

This clone has only one observation. The V and J genes are TRBV7-3 and TRBJ2-7; D uncertain. Trimming took 0 bases from V and 5 from J, leaving 14 bases between them. Germline values: CDR1 SGHTA, CDR2 FQGTGA. The CDR3 contains 15 residues. The CDR3: CASSLTGQETDEQYF. The CDR3 DNA reads as TGTGCCAGCAGCTTAACTGGGCAGGAAACCGACGAGCAGTACTTC.

V is TRBV15 and J is TRBJ1-2, with 9 bases matching TRBD1. CDR3 length equals 13 residues. V shed 11 bases and J 7 bases; nucleotides not matched to a gene: 11. Germline V gene data show CDR1 as LNHNV and CDR2 as YYDKDF (reference sequence). In nucleotides, the CDR3 is TGTGCCGCCAAGGGCGGGACAGGGCCTGGCTACACCTTC. Its translation is CAAKGGTGPGYTF.

The sample holds a few counts of this clone. V is TRBV5-1 and J is TRBJ1-1; no definite D call. V gave up 2 bases and J gave up 4 bases, with 12 bases separating them. Germline V gene data show CDR1 as SGHRS and CDR2 as YFSETQ. CDR3 length: 14 amino acids. The CDR3 bases are TGCGCCAGCAGCTTCGGGGTGGCGGTCACTGAAGCTTTCTTT. Translating gives CASSFGVAVTEAFF.